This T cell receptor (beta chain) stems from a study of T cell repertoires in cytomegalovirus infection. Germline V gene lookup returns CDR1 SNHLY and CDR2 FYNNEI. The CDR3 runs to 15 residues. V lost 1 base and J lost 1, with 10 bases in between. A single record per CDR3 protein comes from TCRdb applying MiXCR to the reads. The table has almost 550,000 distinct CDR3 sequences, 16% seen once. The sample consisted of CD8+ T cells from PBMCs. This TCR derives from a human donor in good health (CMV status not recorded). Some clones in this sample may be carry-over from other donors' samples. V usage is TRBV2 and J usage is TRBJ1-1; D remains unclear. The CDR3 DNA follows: TGTGCCAGCAGTGAAGGTGCAGGCGGGAACACTGAAGCTTTCTTT. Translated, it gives CASSEGAGGNTEAFF.